This note documents a single T cell receptor beta chain sequence. These data come from a study of T-cell reconstitution after alpha-beta-depleted transplantation in children. Trimming removed 6 bases at V and 2 bases at J, with 9 bases between. The CDR3 totals 12 residues. Germline values: CDR1 DFQATT, CDR2 SNEGSKA (reference sequence). For TCRbeta, the library was prepared with unique molecular identifiers. TCRdb reprocessed the PCR reads with MiXCR, giving one entry per CDR3 protein. The sample carries 640,000 or so distinct CDR3 sequences, 16% recorded once. Material: PBMCs from the stem cell graft donor, obtained from the stem cell graft. The receptor was derived from a human donor who donated a stem cell graft to a child with acute myeloid leukemia. This chain connects TRBV20-1 to TRBJ2-3; D is perhaps TRBD1 (5 bases). The chain's CDR3 is CSALTDTDTQYF. DNA of the CDR3: TGCAGTGCGCTGACAGACACAGATACGCAGTATTTT.